This entry describes one T cell receptor beta chain. Antigen specificity is unknown. The protocol was immunoSEQ multiplex PCR, while the TCRdb copy is restricted to in-frame clones and leaves out a portion. In the table there are about 2.1 million clones, around 93% of which are singletons. Terminally differentiated effector memory CD45RA+ cells were left out of the naive CD8 fraction, which was CD45RO-negative and positively selected for CCR7. This entry is derived from a study of shared clonotypes between healthy human individuals. Study overall: Three plates were used per donor for CD4 naive, three for CD4 memory, two for CD8 naive and one for CD8 memory. Whole-study findings and limits: Of the naive CD4 clonotypes, approximately 5% were shared across a handful of donors.

This CDR3 is built from 15 residues. Germline CDR1 is MGHRA and CDR2 is YSYEKL. The V end was cut by 5 bases, the J end by 0 bases, with 11 bases between. Sequenced: naive CD8+ T cells from PBMCs. This receptor was identified in a man aged 18 to 29 in good health. Some clones in this sample may be carry-over from other donors' samples. This chain uses TRBV4-1 with TRBJ1-3; D unresolved. Written as DNA, the CDR3 is TGCGCCAGCAGCACCAGCCTAGACTCTGGAAACACCATATATTTT. It yields the protein CASSTSLDSGNTIYF.